A selection of T cell receptor beta chains follows, all from one sample in a study of blood T cell repertoires in COVID-19. Using immunoSEQ multiplex PCR, the repertoire was profiled, and TCRdb retains in-frame clones only, with some absent. The repertoire holds 60,000 to 80,000 clones, with 80% to 90% as singletons. Source material: peripheral blood. These receptors were taken from a woman aged 60 to 75 with COVID-19, enrolled during active disease. Each CDR3 is given with its conserved first and last residue. A D gene is named only where the DNA matches it firmly. Where a row states a size, it is once, few, many or the class of an expanded clone; other rows omit it.

j_gene: TRBJ1-5
d_gene: TRBD1
abundance: .
v_gene: TRBV6-5
CDR3nt: TGTGCCAGCAGTTCGGACAGGGGGCTTCGGAATCAGCCCCAGCATTTT
CDR3aa: CASSSDRGLRNQPQHF

j_gene: TRBJ2-2
d_gene: TRBD1
abundance: .
v_gene: TRBV30
CDR3nt: TGTGCCTGGGGACAGGGGGCCTACACCGGGGAGCTGTTTTTT
CDR3aa: CAWGQGAYTGELFF

j_gene: TRBJ1-4
d_gene: .
abundance: .
v_gene: TRBV21-1
CDR3nt: .
CDR3aa: CASSNWARGNSTNEKLFF

j_gene: TRBJ1-3
d_gene: TRBD1
abundance: once
v_gene: TRBV6-6
CDR3nt: TGTGCCACGTCAGGGGGCTCTGGAAACACCATATATTTT
CDR3aa: CATSGGSGNTIYF

j_gene: TRBJ1-5
d_gene: .
abundance: .
v_gene: TRBV24-1
CDR3nt: TGTGCCACCAGTGATTTGATAACAGATCAGCCCCAGCATTTT
CDR3aa: CATSDLITDQPQHF

j_gene: TRBJ2-3
d_gene: TRBD1
abundance: once
v_gene: TRBV30
CDR3nt: TGTGCCTGGGGGACAGGGAGGAATACGCAGTATTTT
CDR3aa: CAWGTGRNTQYF

j_gene: TRBJ1-2
d_gene: .
abundance: .
v_gene: TRBV4-1
CDR3nt: TGCGCCAGCAGCCAAACCTGGGGGGGGCCATTCAATGGCTACACCTTC
CDR3aa: CASSQTWGGPFNGYTF

j_gene: TRBJ1-1
d_gene: .
abundance: .
v_gene: TRBV5-1
CDR3nt: TGCGCCAGCAGCTCTGGAGTGAACACTGAAGCTTTCTTT
CDR3aa: CASSSGVNTEAFF

j_gene: TRBJ2-7
d_gene: TRBD2
abundance: .
v_gene: TRBV5-1
CDR3nt: TGCGCCAGCAGCTTGAACCTAGCGGGAGACGAGCAGTACTTC
CDR3aa: CASSLNLAGDEQYF

j_gene: TRBJ2-7
d_gene: TRBD1
abundance: .
v_gene: TRBV18
CDR3nt: TGTGCCAGTTCGGGACAGACCTTCTCCTACGAGCAGTACTTC
CDR3aa: CASSGQTFSYEQYF

j_gene: TRBJ2-7
d_gene: TRBD2
abundance: .
v_gene: TRBV27
CDR3nt: TGTGCCAGCAGTCTAGCGGGGGCCTACGAGCAGTACTTC
CDR3aa: CASSLAGAYEQYF

j_gene: TRBJ2-3
d_gene: TRBD2
abundance: once
v_gene: TRBV28
CDR3nt: TGTGCCAGCAGTTTCCCGAGACTAGCAGTTTTGGCAGATACGCAGTATTTT
CDR3aa: CASSFPRLAVLADTQYF

j_gene: TRBJ1-3
d_gene: TRBD1
abundance: once
v_gene: TRBV28
CDR3nt: TGTGCCAGCAACCCTGGATCAGGGGGCGGATTTGGAAACACCATATATTTT
CDR3aa: CASNPGSGGGFGNTIYF

j_gene: TRBJ1-1
d_gene: .
abundance: once
v_gene: TRBV9
CDR3nt: TGTGCCAGCAGCGTACTCAGCGGTTCTATGAACACTGAAGCTTTCTTT
CDR3aa: CASSVLSGSMNTEAFF

j_gene: TRBJ1-5
d_gene: TRBD1
abundance: once
v_gene: TRBV19
CDR3nt: TGTGCCAGTAGAACAGGGGATTATAGCAATCAGCCCCAGCATTTT
CDR3aa: CASRTGDYSNQPQHF

j_gene: TRBJ2-7
d_gene: .
abundance: once
v_gene: TRBV25-1
CDR3nt: TGTGCCAGCAGTGGATTGACAGGAGACCCTACGGGGCAGTACTTC
CDR3aa: CASSGLTGDPTGQYF

j_gene: TRBJ2-5
d_gene: TRBD1
abundance: .
v_gene: TRBV7-9
CDR3nt: TGTGCCAGCAGCCCGGACAGGGTAGACGTAGAGACCCAGTACTTC
CDR3aa: CASSPDRVDVETQYF

j_gene: TRBJ2-7
d_gene: TRBD2
abundance: .
v_gene: TRBV5-6
CDR3nt: TGTGCCAGCAGCTTCTTGGGACTAGCGGGGGACCGGGACGAGCAGTACTTC
CDR3aa: CASSFLGLAGDRDEQYF

j_gene: TRBJ1-1
d_gene: .
abundance: once
v_gene: TRBV12-3/TRBV12-4
CDR3nt: TGTGCCAGCATCCTTAATCGGGGGAAGGGGGCTTTCTTT
CDR3aa: CASILNRGKGAFF

j_gene: TRBJ2-1
d_gene: TRBD2
abundance: .
v_gene: TRBV27
CDR3nt: TGTGCCAGCAGTTCGGGAGGGAGTGGGTACAATGAGCAGTTCTTC
CDR3aa: CASSSGGSGYNEQFF

j_gene: TRBJ1-5
d_gene: .
abundance: .
v_gene: TRBV23-1
CDR3nt: TGCGCCAGCAGTCAACGAGGGTATCAGCCCCAGCATTTT
CDR3aa: CASSQRGYQPQHF

j_gene: TRBJ1-5
d_gene: TRBD1
abundance: .
v_gene: TRBV2
CDR3nt: TGTGCCAGCAGCTACGACAGGGGACGGGATCAGCCCCAGCATTTT
CDR3aa: CASSYDRGRDQPQHF

j_gene: TRBJ2-7
d_gene: TRBD2
abundance: .
v_gene: TRBV5-4
CDR3nt: TGTGCCAGCAGCTTCAGCGGGAGCCGCTCCTACGAGCAGTACTTC
CDR3aa: CASSFSGSRSYEQYF

j_gene: TRBJ1-2
d_gene: .
abundance: .
v_gene: TRBV14
CDR3nt: TGTGCCAGCAGCCATACAGCGAGCGGGGCCGGCTACACCTTC
CDR3aa: CASSHTASGAGYTF

j_gene: TRBJ2-7
d_gene: .
abundance: few
v_gene: TRBV28
CDR3nt: TGTGCCAGCAGTAGGGAGAGGGGGAGTGGAGGTCGAGAGCAGTACTTC
CDR3aa: CASSRERGSGGREQYF

j_gene: TRBJ2-1
d_gene: .
abundance: .
v_gene: TRBV7-9
CDR3nt: TGTGTCAGCACCACAGGCTCGTTCTACAATGAGCAGTTCTTC
CDR3aa: CVSTTGSFYNEQFF

j_gene: TRBJ1-1
d_gene: TRBD1
abundance: .
v_gene: TRBV19
CDR3nt: TGTGCCACTGAGACAGGGAACATGAACACTGAAGCTTTCTTT
CDR3aa: CATETGNMNTEAFF

j_gene: TRBJ2-1
d_gene: TRBD2
abundance: .
v_gene: TRBV27
CDR3nt: TGTGCCAGCAGTTCTCCGCGGGAGGGCCCCTACAATGAGCAGTTCTTC
CDR3aa: CASSSPREGPYNEQFF

j_gene: TRBJ2-5
d_gene: TRBD2
abundance: .
v_gene: TRBV7-2
CDR3nt: TGTGCCAGCAGCTTAGGTAGCGGGAGGGCCCAGACCCAGTACTTC
CDR3aa: CASSLGSGRAQTQYF

j_gene: TRBJ2-7
d_gene: TRBD1
abundance: .
v_gene: TRBV15
CDR3nt: TGTGCCACCAGCAGAGATCGGGACAGTCCAACTTCGCCGTTGGGTTCCTACGAGCAGTACTTC
CDR3aa: CATSRDRDSPTSPLGSYEQYF

j_gene: TRBJ2-2
d_gene: TRBD1
abundance: many
v_gene: TRBV4-3
CDR3nt: TGCGCCAGCAGCCAAGGCCCGGGACAGGGAGACACCGGGGAGCTGTTTTTT
CDR3aa: CASSQGPGQGDTGELFF

j_gene: TRBJ1-6
d_gene: .
abundance: few
v_gene: TRBV4-3
CDR3nt: TGCGCCAGCAGCCTCGGGACCGGGGGTATGGCACCCCTCCACTTT
CDR3aa: CASSLGTGGMAPLHF

j_gene: TRBJ2-3
d_gene: TRBD2
abundance: .
v_gene: TRBV4-2
CDR3nt: TGTGCCAGCAGCCAAGGGACTAGCGGCCCAAAAGTAGATACGCAGTATTTT
CDR3aa: CASSQGTSGPKVDTQYF

j_gene: TRBJ2-5
d_gene: TRBD2
abundance: .
v_gene: TRBV5-1
CDR3nt: TGCGCCAGCAGCTCAACCGGGACTAGCAAGGAGACCCAGTACTTC
CDR3aa: CASSSTGTSKETQYF

j_gene: TRBJ1-5
d_gene: .
abundance: .
v_gene: TRBV3-1/TRBV3-2
CDR3nt: TGTGCCAGCAGCAGGGGGGGAGACCAGCCCCAGCATTTT
CDR3aa: CASSRGGDQPQHF

j_gene: TRBJ1-4
d_gene: .
abundance: .
v_gene: TRBV14
CDR3nt: TGTGCCAGCAGCCACCAGGTCAGAACAACCGAAAAACTGTTTTTT
CDR3aa: CASSHQVRTTEKLFF

j_gene: TRBJ1-2
d_gene: TRBD1
abundance: .
v_gene: TRBV7-2
CDR3nt: TGTGCCAGCAGCTCCCTCCCGAGACAGGGCGTCTATGGCTACACCTTC
CDR3aa: CASSSLPRQGVYGYTF

j_gene: TRBJ1-5
d_gene: .
abundance: .
v_gene: TRBV19
CDR3nt: TGTGCCAGTAGGTCGACAGTCAATCAGCCCCAGCATTTT
CDR3aa: CASRSTVNQPQHF

j_gene: TRBJ2-7
d_gene: .
abundance: .
v_gene: TRBV6-2/TRBV6-3
CDR3nt: TGTGCCAGCAGCCCCCTTTCAGGGATAACCTCCTACGAGCAGTACTTC
CDR3aa: CASSPLSGITSYEQYF

j_gene: TRBJ2-1
d_gene: TRBD1
abundance: .
v_gene: TRBV4-3
CDR3nt: TGCGCCAGCAGCCAAGGATCTGGGCCCACAGGGGATAATGAGCAGTTCTTC
CDR3aa: CASSQGSGPTGDNEQFF

j_gene: TRBJ2-7
d_gene: TRBD1
abundance: .
v_gene: TRBV7-2
CDR3nt: TGTGCCAGCAGCTTAGGGACAGGGAGCTCCTACGAGCAGTACTTC
CDR3aa: CASSLGTGSSYEQYF

j_gene: TRBJ2-7
d_gene: .
abundance: .
v_gene: TRBV24-1
CDR3nt: TGTGCCACCAGCCAAACAGGGTTCCACGAGCAGTACTTC
CDR3aa: CATSQTGFHEQYF

j_gene: TRBJ2-7
d_gene: .
abundance: .
v_gene: TRBV28
CDR3nt: TGTGCCAGCAGGTGGACAGATTCTAACTACGAGCAGTACTTC
CDR3aa: CASRWTDSNYEQYF

j_gene: TRBJ2-3
d_gene: .
abundance: .
v_gene: TRBV20-1
CDR3nt: TGCAGTGCTAGTAAGGGGACTCAAGGACCAGATACGCAGTATTTT
CDR3aa: CSASKGTQGPDTQYF

j_gene: TRBJ2-1
d_gene: .
abundance: .
v_gene: TRBV24-1
CDR3nt: TGTGCCACCAGTGATTCCTATCCTGGACAGGGAAGAGGACTAGTCCCTTCACCCTACAATGAGCAGTTCTTC
CDR3aa: CATSDSYPGQGRGLVPSPYNEQFF

j_gene: TRBJ1-2
d_gene: .
abundance: .
v_gene: TRBV27
CDR3nt: TGTGCCAGCAGCCAGACAGGTTATAGCGGCTACACCTTC
CDR3aa: CASSQTGYSGYTF

j_gene: TRBJ2-1
d_gene: .
abundance: .
v_gene: TRBV15
CDR3nt: TGTGCCACCAGCAGAGAACAGGGTAACAATGAGCAGTTCTTC
CDR3aa: CATSREQGNNEQFF

j_gene: TRBJ2-3
d_gene: TRBD2
abundance: .
v_gene: TRBV27
CDR3nt: TGTGCCAGCACCTCTAGCGGGGTGGTAACAGATACGCAGTATTTT
CDR3aa: CASTSSGVVTDTQYF

j_gene: TRBJ1-1
d_gene: .
abundance: .
v_gene: TRBV5-4
CDR3nt: TGTGCCAGCAGCCTGCAAGGGGTGAACACTGAAGCTTTCTTT
CDR3aa: CASSLQGVNTEAFF

j_gene: TRBJ1-1
d_gene: .
abundance: .
v_gene: TRBV30
CDR3nt: TGTGCCTGGAGTTTCAGGGGAGGGGACACTGAAGCTTTCTTT
CDR3aa: CAWSFRGGDTEAFF

j_gene: TRBJ2-6
d_gene: .
abundance: .
v_gene: TRBV19
CDR3nt: TGTGCCAGTAGTATGTGGCAGGAACCCTCTGGGGCCAACGTCCTGACTTTC
CDR3aa: CASSMWQEPSGANVLTF

j_gene: TRBJ1-5
d_gene: TRBD1
abundance: .
v_gene: TRBV28
CDR3nt: TGTGCCAGCAGTTTTCAGGGGGCGAGTCAGCCCCAGCATTTT
CDR3aa: CASSFQGASQPQHF

j_gene: TRBJ2-7
d_gene: .
abundance: .
v_gene: TRBV12-3/TRBV12-4
CDR3nt: TGTGCCAGCAGTTTAAAGGGGGGGCCTAGTGTGTACTTC
CDR3aa: CASSLKGGPSVYF

j_gene: TRBJ2-7
d_gene: .
abundance: .
v_gene: TRBV7-2
CDR3nt: TGTGCCAGCAGCTTAATGAGCTACGAGCAGTACTTC
CDR3aa: CASSLMSYEQYF

j_gene: TRBJ2-7
d_gene: TRBD1
abundance: .
v_gene: TRBV19
CDR3nt: TGTGCCAGTAGTATAGGAGGGGGCCCAATTTACGAGCAGTACTTC
CDR3aa: CASSIGGGPIYEQYF

j_gene: TRBJ2-7
d_gene: .
abundance: .
v_gene: TRBV28
CDR3nt: TGTGCCAGCAGTGAGCCTGGGGGGGCGATTTCACCCGAGCAGTACTTC
CDR3aa: CASSEPGGAISPEQYF

j_gene: TRBJ2-7
d_gene: .
abundance: .
v_gene: TRBV7-8
CDR3nt: TGTGCCAGCAGCTTCACTCCCCAAACCCACGAGCAGTACTTC
CDR3aa: CASSFTPQTHEQYF

j_gene: TRBJ1-2
d_gene: .
abundance: .
v_gene: TRBV19
CDR3nt: TGTGCCAGTAAGGCCCGGGAGCCGGAAGGCTACACCTTC
CDR3aa: CASKAREPEGYTF

j_gene: TRBJ1-1
d_gene: TRBD1
abundance: .
v_gene: TRBV6-6
CDR3nt: TGTGCCAGCAGTTTCCCTCGACAGGGGGCGAACACTGAAGCTTTCTTT
CDR3aa: CASSFPRQGANTEAFF

j_gene: TRBJ2-3
d_gene: TRBD2
abundance: .
v_gene: TRBV7-2
CDR3nt: TGTGCCAGCAGTCATAGCGGGACTGCAGATACGCAGTATTTT
CDR3aa: CASSHSGTADTQYF